The 10 T cell receptor beta chains reported below all come from one sample, sequenced in a study of post-analysis software for immune sequencing data (dated by TCRdb to about 2015). What the study reported, not specific to this receptor: Four or five TRBV segments, including TRBV5-6, TRBV5-1 and TRBV20-1, were significantly more frequent in patients than controls.

The library was generated by PCR. Sequenced using an Illumina HiSeq 2500. Unique molecular identifiers were incorporated into TCR beta cDNA libraries to reduce PCR and sequencing biases. In TCRdb, the public reads were trimmed at Q25 with fastp and aligned with MiXCR, with productive beta chains retained. When rows share a CDR3 protein, they turn into one entry using the most common DNA and genes. This sample holds approximately 460,000 distinct CDR3 sequences; roughly 46% were observed only once. The ten largest make up 9% to 13% of the sample. Their cognate antigens are unknown. Input material: blood. These receptors were taken from a girl aged 10 to 17 with multiple sclerosis.

The chain carries TRBV27 and TRBJ1-4; 8 bases are a match to TRBD1. Germline CDR1 and CDR2: MNHEY and SMNVEV (reference sequence). The CDR3 totals 16 residues. V lost 6 bases to trimming and J lost 8 bases; unmatched junction nucleotides: 14. In nucleotides, the CDR3 is TGTGCCAGCAGAGGAACAAGGACAGGGCCAGGGGAAAAACTGTTTTTT. Translating it yields CASRGTRTGPGEKLFF.

This clonotype was seen more than once but under ten times. The CDR3 here is CAISEMDEQFF. As DNA, the CDR3 is TGTGCCATCAGTGAGATGGATGAGCAGTTCTTC. The gene calls are TRBV10-3 and TRBJ2-1; no definite D call. The CDR3 sequence is 11 residues long. Trimming took off 2 bases at V and 8 bases at J, with 4 bases between the two ends. CDR1 ENHRY and CDR2 SYGVKD come from the germline V gene.

The gene calls are TRBV27 and TRBJ2-2; D unresolved. The CDR3 runs to 14 residues. The V gene's germline CDR1 is MNHEY and CDR2 SMNVEV (reference sequence). V lost 8 bases and J 0 bases, leaving 10 bases between the germline ends. Here the CDR3 reads CASLNLANTGELFF. The CDR3 bases are TGTGCCAGCCTGAATCTGGCGAACACCGGGGAGCTGTTTTTT.

The chain uses TRBV6-5 and TRBJ1-1; tentatively, D is TRBD1 (6 bases). Trimming took 5 bases from V and 2 from J, leaving 18 bases between them. CDR1 is MNHEY and CDR2 is SVGAGI in the germline V gene. This CDR3 is 16 amino acids long. The DNA of the CDR3 is TGTGCCAGCAGTCCCCCCTCCGGGACAACAAACACTGAAGCTTTCTTT. This translates into CASSPPSGTTNTEAFF.

The genes are TRBV29-1 and TRBJ2-5; 8 positions match TRBD1. The better agreement between TRBJ2-7 and the DNA end casts doubt on the J call. This CDR3 is built from 14 residues. CDR1 SQVTM and CDR2 ANQGSEA come from the germline V gene. The CDR3 protein is CSVEERGQEYEQYF. The CDR3 DNA is TGCAGCGTTGAGGAGAGGGGACAGGAGTACGAGCAGTACTTC.

The chain joins TRBV20-1 to TRBJ2-1; perhaps D is TRBD1 or TRBD2 (5 bases each). Germline V gene lookup returns CDR1 DFQATT and CDR2 SNEGSKA (reference sequence). The V gene lost 7 bases and the J gene lost 5 bases, with 12 bases spanning the gap. The CDR3 covers 12 residues. DNA for the CDR3: TGCAGTGAGGCAGGGACGCACAATGAGCAGTTCTTC. Translating it yields CSEAGTHNEQFF.

In this sample, this clonotype turned up a few times. The chain uses TRBV24-1 and TRBJ2-5; D not resolved. Judging by the DNA end, TRBJ2-7 fits better; the J call may be wrong. The CDR3 length is 14 residues. Looked up from germline, CDR1 is KGHDR and CDR2 is SFDVKD. CDR3 sequence: CATRGPHGPYEQYF. Here the CDR3 DNA reads TGTGCCACCAGGGGCCCGCATGGACCCTACGAGCAGTACTTC.

The V and J genes are TRBV9 and TRBJ2-1; TRBD2 agrees at 15 bases. Trimming took 3 bases from V and 6 from J; bases not matched to a gene: 4. This CDR3 region has 16 residues. Per the germline V gene, CDR1 is SGDLS and CDR2 is YYNGEE. The CDR3 loop reads CASSAGLAGGVNEQFF. The CDR3 nucleotides are TGTGCCAGCAGCGCCGGACTAGCGGGAGGGGTCAATGAGCAGTTCTTC.

This clonotype was seen a single time. V is TRBV27 and J is TRBJ2-3; 8 nucleotides align to TRBD2. Germline-derived CDR1 and CDR2 are MNHEY and SMNVEV (reference sequence). V was pared by 0 bases and J by 4 bases, with 15 bases of the junction left unmatched. There are 19 residues in the CDR3. CDR3 protein: CASSLSPAGLVGDADTQYF. CDR3 DNA: TGTGCCAGCAGTTTATCTCCCGCGGGACTAGTGGGAGACGCAGATACGCAGTATTTT.

The V call is TRBV2, the J call TRBJ2-1; 10 bases agree with TRBD2. V trimming: 5 bases; J trimming: 6 bases; junction bases outside the gene matches: 7. This CDR3 has 15 residues. Germline V CDR1 and CDR2: SNHLY, FYNNEI. The CDR3 bases are TGTGCCAGCAGTCTAGCGGGAGAGGAGGGCAATGAGCAGTTCTTC. Translating gives CASSLAGEEGNEQFF. Full variable domain (missing parts from reference TRBV2 and TRBJ2-1): EPEVTQTPSHQVTQMGQEVILRCVPISNHLYFYWYRQILGQKVEFLVSFYNNEISEKSEIFDDQFSVERPDGSNFTLKIRSTKLEDSAMYFCASSLAGEEGNEQFFGPGTRLTVL.